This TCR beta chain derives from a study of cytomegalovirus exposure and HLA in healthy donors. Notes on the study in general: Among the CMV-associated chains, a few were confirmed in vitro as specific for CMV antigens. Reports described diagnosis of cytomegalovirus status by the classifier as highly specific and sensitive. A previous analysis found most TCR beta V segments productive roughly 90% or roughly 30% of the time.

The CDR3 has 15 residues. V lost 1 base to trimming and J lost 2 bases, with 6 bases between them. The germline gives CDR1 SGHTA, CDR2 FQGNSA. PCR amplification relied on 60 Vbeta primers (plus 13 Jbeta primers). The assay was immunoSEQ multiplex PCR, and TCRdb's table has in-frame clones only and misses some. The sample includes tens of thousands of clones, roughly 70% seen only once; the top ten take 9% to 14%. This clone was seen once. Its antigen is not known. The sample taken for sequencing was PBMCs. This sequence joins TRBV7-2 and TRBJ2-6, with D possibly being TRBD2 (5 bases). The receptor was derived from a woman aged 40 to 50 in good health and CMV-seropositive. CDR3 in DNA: TGTGCCAGCAGCTTAGGAGGGACTGGGGCCAACGTCCTGACTTTC. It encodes CASSLGGTGANVLTF.